Described below is a single TCR beta chain sequence and its context. These data come from a study of blood T cell repertoires in COVID-19. Study at large: Italy, Spain and the United States were the sources of the convalescent and acute COVID-19 samples. Nucleic acid was either cDNA or gDNA, and it came from T cells, B-cell-depleted T cells, or PBMCs.

Enrollment of patients from Seattle took place during active infection, with longitudinal follow-up. As handled by the study authors: Amplification with reference gene primers provided the estimates of nucleated cell counts. Measured with immunoSEQ multiplex PCR; TCRdb has only the in-frame clones, and not every one. V and J calls and clone size follow that table, whereas D and trimming were derived from the DNA. The table shows over 200,000 clones, with about 90% occurring only once. The V and J ends lost 3 bases and 3 bases, in that order; junction bases with no gene match: 8. The CDR3 is 15 residues long. Germline V gene sequence: CDR1 LNHDA, CDR2 SQIVND (reference sequence).

The receptor was derived from a man aged 25-40 years with COVID-19, enrolled during active disease. The sample consisted of peripheral blood. The rearrangement joins TRBV19 to TRBJ2-7; 7 nucleotides match TRBD1. The chain's CDR3 is CASSITPDRIYEQYF. CDR3 coding DNA: TGTGCCAGTAGTATCACCCCGGACAGGATCTACGAGCAGTACTTC.